This T cell receptor beta chain was captured in a study of Graves' ophthalmopathy and Graves' hyperthyroidism. Whole-study results and caveats: Ophthalmopathy could be told apart from stable hyperthyroidism by a 13-signature model (around 88% sensitivity, roughly 81% specificity). The model forecast ophthalmopathy progression, reaching roughly 70% sensitivity and around 72% specificity. Blood also held most thyroid clonotypes expanded above 0.001 frequency.

Isolation of PBMCs was performed using around 9.1 ml of fresh peripheral blood. There are many counts of this clonotype. Its antigen is still unknown. The CDR3 covers 16 residues. Looked up from germline, CDR1 is ENHRY and CDR2 is SYGVKD. Trimming at V came to 10 bases and at J to 6 bases, leaving 17 bases not matched to a gene. Amplification from RNA transcripts yielded the TCR beta CDR3 regions. Second-round multiplex PCR came after a first-round RT-PCR that employed HTBI primers. TCRdb called the multiplex PCR reads again in MiXCR, with one record for every CDR3 protein. The table has 650,000 to 900,000 distinct CDR3 sequences, 35% to 50% seen once.

The clonotype comes from an adult man with Graves' ophthalmopathy. This sequence joins TRBV10-3 and TRBJ1-2; 10 positions match TRBD1. Sequences were obtained from peripheral blood. CDR3 in DNA: TGTGCCAGCAGGGGGCGACAGGGGGCGCCATGGAATGGCTACACCTTC. Residues: CASRGRQGAPWNGYTF.